This TCR beta chain came from a study of shared clonotypes between healthy human individuals. Assay runs were performed at deep level. The data were produced by immunoSEQ multiplex PCR, yet TCRdb's version contains in-frame clones alone and is incomplete. This table has about 2.1 million clones, 85% to 95% appearing once. Turning to this clone: The antigen is undetermined.

Naivety among CD8 cells was defined by CD45RO negativity and positive CCR7 selection, thereby excluding terminally differentiated effector memory CD45RA+ cells. Donors comprised only Caucasian adults living in Nashville, Tennessee. Overall study results and limits: All-four-donor shared clonotypes had higher generation probabilities than non-shared clonotypes did. Some naive CD4 clonotypes, roughly 4.8%, turned up in common across several donors.

With V trimmed by 4 bases and J by 3 bases, 9 bases remained unmatched. CDR1 is SGHDT, CDR2 YYEEEE, per germline. The length of the CDR3 is 15 residues. V usage is TRBV5-6 and J usage is TRBJ1-2; TRBD1 aligns across 7 bases. This TCR was recovered from a man between 18 and 29 years old in good health. Some clones in this sample may be carry-over from other donors' samples. Sequencing was done on a sample of naive CD8+ T cells from PBMCs. CDR3 residues: CASSEGADHYYGYTF. DNA for the CDR3: TGTGCCAGCAGCGAGGGGGCAGATCACTACTATGGCTACACCTTC.